This T cell receptor (beta chain) was sequenced in a study of technical replicates of blood from a handful of donors. This clone appeared a single time. V lost 3 bases, J lost 4 bases, and 5 bases stayed unmatched. The CDR3 consists of 14 residues. Germline values: CDR1 SNHLY, CDR2 FYNNEI. TCRdb's table, derived via immunoSEQ multiplex PCR, lists solely in-frame clones and lacks some. The table includes 55,000 to 80,000 clones, almost 98% detected once. The sequenced material came from T cells isolated from PBMCs. This TCR was sampled from a human donor in good health. The chain joins TRBV2 to TRBJ2-5; TRBD1 matches at 7 bases. CDR3 DNA: TGTGCCAGCAGTGATTCCGGGACAGTAGAGACCCAGTACTTC. Amino acids: CASSDSGTVETQYF.